This paragraph covers one TCR beta chain sequence. Other DNA variants within this sample encode the same CDR3. The source of the sample is a study of technical replicates of blood from a few donors. Method: immunoSEQ multiplex PCR; TCRdb's copy keeps in-frame clones and lacks some. The data show around 29,000 clones, approximately 92% seen once. CDR3 length: 14 residues. The V gene's germline CDR1 is SGHRS and CDR2 YFSETQ. V was clipped by 3 bases and J by 3 bases; unmatched bases: 3. The sequence was collected from a human donor in good health. Some clones in this sample may be carry-over from other donors' samples. The rearrangement links TRBV5-1 to TRBJ2-1; 7 bases are a match to TRBD1. Sequences were obtained from PBMCs. CDR3 bases: TGCGCCAGCAGCTCCTCAGGGGGCTACAATGAGCAGTTCTTC. Its protein is CASSSSGGYNEQFF.